Presented here are 19 T cell receptor beta chains from one specimen sequenced in a study of blood T cell repertoires in COVID-19. Assay: immunoSEQ multiplex PCR; the TCRdb copy retains only in-frame clones and omits some. This table has a few hundred thousand clones, about 89% appearing once. Sequences were obtained from peripheral blood. The receptors were sampled from a middle-aged woman who had recovered from COVID-19.

The chain has TRBV7-9 and TRBJ2-5; 7 bases agree with TRBD2. The V gene end was trimmed by 4 bases and the J gene end by 3 bases; junction bases not matched to a gene: 8. This CDR3 spans 15 amino acids. Germline CDR1 reads SEHNR; CDR2 reads FQNEAQ (reference sequence). The CDR3 sequence: CASSSREAGEETQYF. The CDR3, as DNA: TGTGCCAGCAGCTCCAGGGAGGCGGGAGAAGAGACCCAGTACTTC.

The chain combines TRBV20-1 with TRBJ2-5; D unclear. The CDR3 has 13 residues. Per germline, CDR1 DFQATT and CDR2 SNEGSKA (reference sequence). Trimming stripped 4 bases from V and 5 bases from J, with 14 bases between. In DNA, the CDR3 is TGCAGTGCTATTGACCTGACCGGGGAGACCCAGTACTTC. As protein: CSAIDLTGETQYF.

This chain connects TRBV7-9 to TRBJ1-4; D gene unclear. Between the trimmed V and J ends, which lost 10 bases and 7 bases, there was a span of 16 bases. The CDR3 is 13 amino acids. CDR1 is SEHNR, CDR2 FQNEAQ, per germline (reference sequence). CDR3 DNA: TGTGCCACCACACGAGCGACGGGTGAAAAACTGTTTTTT. This sequence encodes CATTRATGEKLFF.

The chain is built from TRBV6-6 and TRBJ2-7; weak D call: TRBD1 (5 bases). Trimming took off 5 bases at V and 1 base at J, with 9 bases between the two ends. Germline lookup yields CDR1 MNHNY and CDR2 SVGAGI (reference sequence). The CDR3 has 13 residues. The CDR3 nucleotides are TGTGCCAGCAGTCCTGACAGTTCCTACGAGCAGTACTTC. Protein sequence: CASSPDSSYEQYF.

The chain uses TRBV27 and TRBJ2-7; a weak D match, TRBD1 (6 bases). Trimming took off 1 base at V and 1 base at J, with 11 bases between the two ends. This CDR3 has 15 amino acids. Germline V gene lookup returns CDR1 MNHEY and CDR2 SMNVEV (reference sequence). The DNA of the CDR3 is TGTGCCAGCAGTTTATTCACAGGGCCTTCCTACGAGCAGTACTTC. This sequence encodes CASSLFTGPSYEQYF.

The rearrangement links TRBV2 to TRBJ2-7; unclear D gene. V gave up 7 bases and J gave up 0 bases, with 10 bases separating them. Germline CDR1 reads SNHLY; CDR2 reads FYNNEI. The CDR3 length is 13 residues. The CDR3 loop reads CASNRDNSYEQYF. The CDR3 DNA follows: TGTGCCAGCAACCGAGACAACTCCTACGAGCAGTACTTC.

The V and J genes are TRBV5-6 and TRBJ2-7; possibly TRBD2 for D (5 bases). The CDR3 runs to 14 residues. Looked up from germline, CDR1 is SGHDT and CDR2 is YYEEEE. Deletions cut 4 bases from V and 6 bases from J, with 17 bases between. The CDR3 here is CASSPINLATEQYF. The CDR3 nucleotides read TGTGCCAGCAGCCCCATTAATCTAGCCACCGAGCAGTACTTC.

This chain connects TRBV5-1 to TRBJ2-7, with TRBD1 matching over 11 bases. Trimming cost V 4 bases and J 10 bases; bases outside gene matches: 10. CDR1 SGHRS and CDR2 YFSETQ come from the germline V gene. The CDR3 sequence is 14 residues long. The CDR3 DNA reads as TGCGCCAGCAGCCAGGACAGGGGGCCTGAAGGTCAGTACTTC. This encodes CASSQDRGPEGQYF.

The chain employs TRBV30 and TRBJ1-6, with a tentative D call TRBD1 (5 bases). The CDR3 contains 14 residues. Germline V gene data show CDR1 as GTSNPN and CDR2 as SVGIG (reference sequence). V was pared by 4 bases and J by 7 bases, with 14 bases between. Here the CDR3 DNA reads TGTGCCTGGACTGGTGGGCAGGGCAATTCACCCCTCCACTTT. Protein product: CAWTGGQGNSPLHF.

The V call is TRBV7-9, the J call TRBJ1-1; 9 bases line up with TRBD1. The CDR3 spans 15 residues. Germline V gene data show CDR1 as SEHNR and CDR2 as FQNEAQ (reference sequence). V was pared by 1 base and J by 3 bases, with 3 bases of the junction left unmatched. In nucleotides, the CDR3 is TGTGCCAGCAGCTTAGGGGACAGGGCGGACACTGAAGCTTTCTTT. Translated, it gives CASSLGDRADTEAFF.

The chain combines TRBV10-3 with TRBJ2-5, with D hard to call. V lost 0 bases to trimming and J lost 2 bases, with 10 bases between them. This CDR3 is built from 15 residues. Looked up from germline, CDR1 is ENHRY and CDR2 is SYGVKD. The CDR3, as DNA: TGTGCCATCAGTGAGTCGACGAGCGCTCAAGAGACCCAGTACTTC. It specifies CAISESTSAQETQYF.

V usage is TRBV5-1 and J usage is TRBJ2-1, with 7 bases lining up with TRBD2. V lost 1 base to trimming and J lost 4 bases; unmatched junction nucleotides: 17. Germline loops: CDR1 SGHRS, CDR2 YFSETQ. This CDR3 has 19 residues. In DNA, the CDR3 is TGCGCCAGCAGCTTGCTTGGACTAGAGCTCGGGGCGATATACAATGAGCAGTTCTTC. This translates into CASSLLGLELGAIYNEQFF.

CDR3 residues: CASSESGDRYEQYF. Here the CDR3 DNA reads TGTGCCAGCAGTGAATCGGGGGATAGGTACGAGCAGTACTTC. The gene calls are TRBV6-1 and TRBJ2-7, with a tentative D call TRBD2 (6 bases). CDR3 length equals 14 residues. V dropped 2 bases and J dropped 4 bases, with 12 bases sitting between them. Germline V lookup: CDR1 MNHNS, CDR2 SASEGT.

The rearrangement joins TRBV2 to TRBJ1-2, with D unresolved. Germline CDR1 reads SNHLY; CDR2 reads FYNNEI. With 5 bases removed from V and 8 bases from J, the gap between germline ends came to 21 bases. This CDR3 is 15 amino acids long. The CDR3 protein is CASSPPKLGYQGYTF. DNA of the CDR3: TGTGCCAGCAGTCCCCCTAAACTAGGGTATCAAGGCTACACCTTC.

V usage is TRBV7-2 and J usage is TRBJ2-5; D perhaps matches TRBD2 (6 bases). V lost 2 bases and J 5 bases, leaving 24 bases between the germline ends. This CDR3 has 18 amino acids. CDR1 SGHTA and CDR2 FQGNSA come from the germline V gene. CDR3 nucleotides: TGTGCCAGCAGCTTATCGCGGATCGCGGCGGGACGGGGTGAGACCCAGTACTTC. This gives the protein CASSLSRIAAGRGETQYF.

This sequence joins TRBV19 and TRBJ1-5; the D gene is possibly TRBD1 (5 bases). V was clipped by 2 bases and J by 7 bases, with 9 bases between them. This CDR3 is 13 amino acids long. Germline loops: CDR1 LNHDA, CDR2 SQIVND (reference sequence). CDR3 nucleotide sequence: TGTGCCAGTAGTATACAGGGATGGCAGCCCCAGCATTTT. The encoded protein is CASSIQGWQPQHF.

This clone was seen only once. DNA of the CDR3: TGCGCCAGCAGCCCAGCGGGATCGCGGACCGGGGAGCTGTTTTTT. Its translation is CASSPAGSRTGELFF. V gene TRBV4-1 combines with J gene TRBJ2-2; 7 positions match TRBD2. The germline CDR1 and CDR2 sequences are MGHRA and YSYEKL. J lost 5 bases, V lost 4 bases, and 7 bases had no gene match. This CDR3 region has 15 residues.

V and J are TRBV19 and TRBJ2-7, with TRBD1 matching 9 bases. CDR1 LNHDA and CDR2 SQIVND come from the germline V gene (reference sequence). This CDR3 is 17 amino acids long. After removal of 0 bases from V and 2 bases from J, the junction contained 8 bases not matched to a gene. CDR3 sequence (DNA): TGTGCCAGTAGTATAGATCTATTGGGACAGGGAACCTACGAGCAGTACTTC. Translation gives CASSIDLLGQGTYEQYF.

V is TRBV6-5 and J is TRBJ1-2; D possibly corresponds to TRBD1 (5 bases). Trimming took 6 bases from V and 3 from J, leaving 11 bases between them. Germline-derived CDR1 and CDR2 are MNHEY and SVGAGI. The CDR3 loop spans 13 amino acids. The CDR3 reads CASRQESHYGYTF. The CDR3 DNA sequence: TGTGCCAGCAGACAGGAGTCTCACTATGGCTACACCTTC.